A selection of T cell receptor beta chains follows, all from one sample in a study of blood T cell repertoires in COVID-19. Assay used: immunoSEQ multiplex PCR; TCRdb lists only in-frame clones, some missing. The data hold 260,000 or so clones, with around 82% observed a single time. The sequencing sample was made of PBMCs or T cells enriched from blood (not recorded which). The receptors were gathered from a woman between 40 and 55 years old who had been exposed to COVID-19. The CDR3 runs from the conserved cysteine through the conserved F or W. D genes are given only for firm matches. A row's size may be missing; if present it is once, few, many or a size class.

J: TRBJ1-1; D: TRBD1; V: TRBV11-2; size: -; DNA: TGTGCCAGCAGCTTACGGGACAGGGGGCGTGAGAACACTGAAGCTTTCTTT; CDR3: CASSLRDRGRENTEAFF
J: TRBJ1-1; D: -; V: TRBV19; size: -; DNA: TGTGCCAGTAGTATAGATTTTGGGCCCAGGACTGAAGCTTTCTTT; CDR3: CASSIDFGPRTEAFF
J: TRBJ2-7; D: TRBD2; V: TRBV7-6; size: -; DNA: TGTGCCAGCAGCATGACGACTAGCGGGGTCCCCTACGAGCAGTACTTC; CDR3: CASSMTTSGVPYEQYF
J: TRBJ2-5; D: -; V: TRBV19; size: -; DNA: TGTGCCAGTAGTATCCGGCGGCAGATCCAAGAGACCCAGTACTTC; CDR3: CASSIRRQIQETQYF
J: TRBJ1-2; D: -; V: TRBV29-1; size: -; DNA: TGCAGCGTATCCGAGGGCTATGGCTACACCTTC; CDR3: CSVSEGYGYTF
J: TRBJ1-4; D: -; V: TRBV19; size: -; DNA: TGTGCCAGTAGTATGGTCACCAGTGAAAAACTGTTTTTT; CDR3: CASSMVTSEKLFF
J: TRBJ2-5; D: -; V: TRBV27; size: -; DNA: TGTGCCAGCATGTCAGGGCGGCCTTACGCGGAGACCCAGTACTTC; CDR3: CASMSGRPYAETQYF
J: TRBJ2-2; D: -; V: TRBV7-7; size: -; DNA: TGTGCTAGCAGCCCCCCTCCGGGGGCGAACACCGGGGAGCTGTTTTTT; CDR3: CASSPPPGANTGELFF
J: TRBJ1-1; D: TRBD1; V: TRBV29-1; size: -; DNA: TGCAGCGCGAGACAGGGCTTCATGAACACTGAAGCTTTCTTT; CDR3: CSARQGFMNTEAFF
J: TRBJ2-2; D: -; V: TRBV7-3; size: -; DNA: TGTGCCAGCAGCTCTAACAGGGATACCGGGGAGCTGTTTTTT; CDR3: CASSSNRDTGELFF
J: TRBJ1-2; D: -; V: TRBV4-3; size: few; DNA: TGCGCCAGCAGCCCCCCAGGGACATCCGACTATGGCTACACCTTC; CDR3: CASSPPGTSDYGYTF
J: TRBJ2-7; D: -; V: TRBV3-1/TRBV3-2; size: -; DNA: TGTGCCAGCAGCCCCGCAGGGTATAACGAGCAGTACTTC; CDR3: CASSPAGYNEQYF
J: TRBJ1-1; D: -; V: TRBV2; size: -; DNA: TGTGCCAGCAGTCCACGGACACAAAGGGGCACTGAAGCTTTCTTT; CDR3: CASSPRTQRGTEAFF
J: TRBJ1-5; D: -; V: TRBV24-1; size: -; DNA: TGTGCCACCAGTGAACCGGGGAATCAGCCCCAGCATTTT; CDR3: CATSEPGNQPQHF
J: TRBJ1-1; D: -; V: TRBV10-3; size: -; DNA: TGTGCCATCAGTGAGCCCGATAAAGGCGGGGGCACTGAAGCTTTCTTT; CDR3: CAISEPDKGGGTEAFF
J: TRBJ2-3; D: TRBD1; V: TRBV11-2; size: -; DNA: TGTGCCAGCAGCTCGTACGGGACAGGGGGCACAGATACGCAGTATTTT; CDR3: CASSSYGTGGTDTQYF
J: TRBJ2-7; D: -; V: TRBV27; size: -; DNA: TGTGCCAGCAGGGACGAGACTACCTACGAGCAGTACTTC; CDR3: CASRDETTYEQYF
J: TRBJ2-3; D: TRBD2; V: TRBV6-1; size: -; DNA: TGTGCCAGCAGTGAAGGGACTAGCGGGGCCACAGATACGCAGTATTTT; CDR3: CASSEGTSGATDTQYF
J: TRBJ1-1; D: -; V: TRBV27; size: -; DNA: TGTGCCAGCACCTCCGGGGGGAACACTGAAGCTTTCTTT; CDR3: CASTSGGNTEAFF
J: TRBJ1-1; D: -; V: TRBV15; size: -; DNA: TGTGCCACCAGCAGAGATGCGAGGGAGACTGAAGCTTTCTTT; CDR3: CATSRDARETEAFF
J: TRBJ2-5; D: -; V: TRBV3-1/TRBV3-2; size: -; DNA: TGTGCCAGCACCCGCGGGGCAGTCCAAGAGACCCAGTACTTC; CDR3: CASTRGAVQETQYF
J: TRBJ1-1; D: -; V: TRBV11-2; size: -; DNA: TGTGCCAGCAGCTTATTATTTGAGGGGGTCTCTGAAGCTTTCTTT; CDR3: CASSLLFEGVSEAFF
J: TRBJ2-3; D: TRBD2; V: TRBV7-3; size: -; DNA: TGTGCCAGCAGCTCCCTAGCGGGGGCTAGCACAGATACGCAGTATTTT; CDR3: CASSSLAGASTDTQYF
J: TRBJ2-2; D: -; V: TRBV11-3; size: once; DNA: TGTGCCAGCAGCTCCTCCGGGGGAATGGAGCTGTTTTTT; CDR3: CASSSSGGMELFF
J: TRBJ1-3; D: -; V: TRBV27; size: -; DNA: TGTGCCAGCAGTCCCACGGCGGGAACTGGAAACACCATATATTTT; CDR3: CASSPTAGTGNTIYF
J: TRBJ2-5; D: TRBD2; V: TRBV5-1; size: -; DNA: TGCGCCAGCAGCTTGGCGGGGGGGCAAGAGACCCAGTACTTC; CDR3: CASSLAGGQETQYF
J: TRBJ1-2; D: -; V: TRBV2; size: -; DNA: TGTGCCAGCAGCCCCATCGGGTCTTCAGGGTCTAACTATGGCTACACCTTC; CDR3: CASSPIGSSGSNYGYTF
J: TRBJ1-5; D: -; V: TRBV2; size: -; DNA: TGTGCCAGCACATTGGGGCAGGGGTATCAGCCCCAGCATTTT; CDR3: CASTLGQGYQPQHF
J: TRBJ2-7; D: -; V: TRBV29-1; size: -; DNA: TGCAGCGTTACCCCGGGATCCTACGAGCAGTACTTC; CDR3: CSVTPGSYEQYF
J: TRBJ1-1; D: TRBD1; V: TRBV11-2; size: -; DNA: TGTGCCAGCAGCTTAATTGGACAGGGTATGAACACTGAAGCTTTCTTT; CDR3: CASSLIGQGMNTEAFF
J: TRBJ2-2; D: TRBD2; V: TRBV11-2; size: -; DNA: TGTGCCAGCAGCTTAGTTGGAGGCGGGGGAAACGGGGAGCTGTTTTTT; CDR3: CASSLVGGGGNGELFF
J: TRBJ1-1; D: -; V: TRBV13; size: -; DNA: TGTGCCAGCTTATGGGGGCAGAGCACTGAAGCTTTCTTT; CDR3: CASLWGQSTEAFF
J: TRBJ2-1; D: -; V: TRBV5-1; size: once; DNA: TGCGCCAGCAGCTTTGCTAGGGGCGACAATGAGCAGTTCTTC; CDR3: CASSFARGDNEQFF
J: TRBJ1-5; D: -; V: TRBV12-3/TRBV12-4; size: few; DNA: TGTGCCAGCACCCAAGGGGGTGATCAGCCCCAGCATTTT; CDR3: CASTQGGDQPQHF
J: TRBJ1-2; D: TRBD1; V: TRBV3-1/TRBV3-2; size: -; DNA: TGTGCCAGCAGCCTTATAACAGGGGGCTTGGCTAACTATGGCTACACCTTC; CDR3: CASSLITGGLANYGYTF
J: TRBJ1-5; D: -; V: TRBV7-2; size: few; DNA: TGTGCCAGCAGCGCCGAGGGAGCTAATCGGCCCCAGCATTTT; CDR3: CASSAEGANRPQHF
J: TRBJ2-1; D: -; V: TRBV10-3; size: -; DNA: TGTGCCATCAAGGTTGCAGCGGACAATGAGCAGTTCTTC; CDR3: CAIKVAADNEQFF
J: TRBJ2-2; D: -; V: TRBV5-1; size: -; DNA: TGCGCCAGCAGCCGGGTTGGCACAGGGACCACCGGGGAGCTGTTTTTT; CDR3: CASSRVGTGTTGELFF
J: TRBJ2-5; D: -; V: TRBV5-1; size: -; DNA: TGCGCCAGCACAGGGGAAGAGACCCAGTACTTC; CDR3: CASTGEETQYF
J: TRBJ2-5; D: TRBD2; V: TRBV11-2; size: few; DNA: TGTGCCAGCAGCTTAGACACTAGCGGGGGGGTGGTGAAGACCCAGTACTTC; CDR3: CASSLDTSGGVVKTQYF
J: TRBJ2-2; D: -; V: TRBV3-1/TRBV3-2; size: -; DNA: TGTGCCAGCAGCCAGGAGGGATCGAACACCGGGGAGCTGTTTTTT; CDR3: CASSQEGSNTGELFF
J: TRBJ1-2; D: -; V: TRBV29-1; size: -; DNA: TGCAGCGTTGAAGATCCTGGGACAAATGGCTACACCTTC; CDR3: CSVEDPGTNGYTF
J: TRBJ2-4; D: -; V: TRBV27; size: -; DNA: TGTGCCAGCAGCGACAGCCTCACCCCCGCCAAAAACATTCAGTACTTC; CDR3: CASSDSLTPAKNIQYF
J: TRBJ1-1; D: -; V: TRBV2; size: few; DNA: TGTGCCAGCAGTGAATATTCTGAAGCTTTCTTT; CDR3: CASSEYSEAFF
J: TRBJ2-3; D: -; V: TRBV4-2; size: -; DNA: TGTGCCAGCAGCGAAGGGCTAGCAGCTAGCACAGATACGCAGTATTTT; CDR3: CASSEGLAASTDTQYF